This TCR beta chain is drawn from a study of Graves' ophthalmopathy and Graves' hyperthyroidism. RNA served as the template for amplifying TCR beta CDR3 regions. After a first-round RT-PCR with HTBI primers, a second-round multiplex PCR was run. TCRdb independently ran MiXCR on the multiplex PCR reads; one entry per CDR3 protein. The sample has 450,000 to 600,000 distinct CDR3 sequences; about 35% are singletons. This clonotype has only a few counts. The CDR3 sequence is 13 residues long. Germline V gene data show CDR1 as DFQATT and CDR2 as SNEGSKA (reference sequence). V lost 6 bases to trimming and J lost 5 bases, with 13 bases between them.

The chain has TRBV20-1 and TRBJ1-4; D may be TRBD1 (5 bases). The receptor's source is an adult man with Graves' hyperthyroidism. Material: peripheral blood or thyroid tissue (not recorded which). As DNA, the CDR3 is TGCAGTGCAACCGGGACGGCGAATGAAAAACTGTTTTTT. Protein sequence: CSATGTANEKLFF.